This T cell receptor beta chain was retrieved from a study of vaccination and CD4 T cells after COVID-19. Noted treatment: roughly 11-day PBMC culture with coronavirus spike peptide pools or control peptides (ViraFEST assay). Peptide pool stimulation in ViraFEST expanded antigen-specific T cells, whose TCRs were then sequenced. CDR3 length equals 17 residues. V was pared by 5 bases and J by 8 bases, with 22 bases between. Germline V lookup: CDR1 SNHLY, CDR2 FYNNEI. The Oncomine TCR Beta short-read assay was applied to DNA of cultured CD4+ T cells. Each CDR3 protein is one row after TCRdb ran MiXCR on the PCR reads. Of some 13,000 distinct CDR3 sequences in the sample, roughly two thirds were seen once. In the case of this clonotype: Its antigen is currently unknown.

The clonotype was recovered from a human donor who had recovered from COVID-19. Source material: CD4+ T cells from blood, cultured in vitro. This sequence joins TRBV2 and TRBJ1-6, with unresolved D. The CDR3 DNA follows: TGTGCCAGCAGTCGTTCAGGTCGGGAGTCTGGGGATTCACCCCTCCACTTT. Protein: CASSRSGRESGDSPLHF.